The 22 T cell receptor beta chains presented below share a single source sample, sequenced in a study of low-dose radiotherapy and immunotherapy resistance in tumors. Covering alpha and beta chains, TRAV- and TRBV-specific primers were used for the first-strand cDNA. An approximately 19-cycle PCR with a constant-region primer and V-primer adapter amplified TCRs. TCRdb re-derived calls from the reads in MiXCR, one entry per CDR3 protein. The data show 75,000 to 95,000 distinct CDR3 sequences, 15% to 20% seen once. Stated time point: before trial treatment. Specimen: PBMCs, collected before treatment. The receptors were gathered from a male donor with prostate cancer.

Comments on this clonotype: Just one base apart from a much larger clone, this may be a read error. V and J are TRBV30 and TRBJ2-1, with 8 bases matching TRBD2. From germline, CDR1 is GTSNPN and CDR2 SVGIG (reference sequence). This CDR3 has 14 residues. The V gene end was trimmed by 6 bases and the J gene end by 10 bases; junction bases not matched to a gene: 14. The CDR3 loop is CACPSGGGTYEQFF. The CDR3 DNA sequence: TGTGCCTGTCCCAGCGGGGGTGGGACCTACGAGCAGTTCTTC.

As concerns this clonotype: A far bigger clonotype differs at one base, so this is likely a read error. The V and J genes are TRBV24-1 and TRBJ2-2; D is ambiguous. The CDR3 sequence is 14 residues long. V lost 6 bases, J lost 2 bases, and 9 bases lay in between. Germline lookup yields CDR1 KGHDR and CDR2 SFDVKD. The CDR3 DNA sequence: TGTGCCACCAGTACAGAGATAAACACCGGGGAGCTGTTTTTT. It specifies CATSTEINTGELFF.

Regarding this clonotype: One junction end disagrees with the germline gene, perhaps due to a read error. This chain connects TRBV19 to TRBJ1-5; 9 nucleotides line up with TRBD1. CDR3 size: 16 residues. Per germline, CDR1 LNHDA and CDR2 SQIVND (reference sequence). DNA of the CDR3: TGTGCTAGTAGAACAGGGGGCGGTCGTGGAAATCAGCCCCAGCATTTT. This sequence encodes CASRTGGGRGNQPQHF.

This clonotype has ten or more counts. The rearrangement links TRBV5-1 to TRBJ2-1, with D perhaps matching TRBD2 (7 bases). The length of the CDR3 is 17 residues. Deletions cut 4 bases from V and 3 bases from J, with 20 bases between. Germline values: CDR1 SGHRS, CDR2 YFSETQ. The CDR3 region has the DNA TGCGCCAGCAGCCTTGGCATTGGGGGCGGGAGCTACAATGAGCAGTTCTTC. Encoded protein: CASSLGIGGGSYNEQFF. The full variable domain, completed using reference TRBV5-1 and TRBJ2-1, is KAGVTQTPRYLIKTRGQQVTLSCSPISGHRSVSWYQQTPGQGLQFLFEYFSETQRNKGNFPGRFSGRQFSNSRSEMNVSTLELGDSALYLCASSLGIGGGSYNEQFFGPGTRLTVL.

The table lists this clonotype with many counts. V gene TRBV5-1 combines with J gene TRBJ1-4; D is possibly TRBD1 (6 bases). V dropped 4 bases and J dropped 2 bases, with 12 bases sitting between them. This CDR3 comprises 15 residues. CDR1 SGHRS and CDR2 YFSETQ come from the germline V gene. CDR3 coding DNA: TGCGCCAGCAGCACCCTAACAGGGACTAATGAAAAACTGTTTTTT. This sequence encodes CASSTLTGTNEKLFF.

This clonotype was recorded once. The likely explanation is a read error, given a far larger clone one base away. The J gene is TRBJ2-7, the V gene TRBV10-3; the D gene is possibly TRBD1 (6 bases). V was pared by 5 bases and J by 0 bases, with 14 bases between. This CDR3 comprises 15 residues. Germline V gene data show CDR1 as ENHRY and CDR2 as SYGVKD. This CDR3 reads CAISLYDRISYEQYF. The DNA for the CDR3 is TGTGCCATCAGTTTATACGACAGGATCTCCTACGAGCAGTACTTC.

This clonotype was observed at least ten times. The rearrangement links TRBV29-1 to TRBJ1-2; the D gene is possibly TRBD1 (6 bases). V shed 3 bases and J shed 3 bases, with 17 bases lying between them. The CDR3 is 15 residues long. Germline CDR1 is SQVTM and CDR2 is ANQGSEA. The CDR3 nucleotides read TGCAGCGTTGAGGGGGGTGCAGGGGAGGACTATGGCTACACCTTC. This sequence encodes CSVEGGAGEDYGYTF.

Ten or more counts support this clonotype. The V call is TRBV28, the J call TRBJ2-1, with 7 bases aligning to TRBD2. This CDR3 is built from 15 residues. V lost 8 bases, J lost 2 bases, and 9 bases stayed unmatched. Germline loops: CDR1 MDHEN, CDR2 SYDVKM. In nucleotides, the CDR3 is TGTGCCAGCGGCACTGGCGGGAGTCCCTACAATGAGCAGTTCTTC. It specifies CASGTGGSPYNEQFF. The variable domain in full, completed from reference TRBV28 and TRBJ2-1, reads DVKVTQSSRYLVKRTGEKVFLECVQDMDHENMFWYRQDPGLGLRLIYFSYDVKMKEKGDIPEGYSVSREKKERFSLILESASTNQTSMYLCASGTGGSPYNEQFFGPGTRLTVL.

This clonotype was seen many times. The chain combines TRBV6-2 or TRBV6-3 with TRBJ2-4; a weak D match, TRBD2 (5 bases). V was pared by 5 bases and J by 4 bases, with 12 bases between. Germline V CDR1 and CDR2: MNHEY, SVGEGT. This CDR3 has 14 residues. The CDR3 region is CASSSGRGKNIQYF. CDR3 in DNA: TGTGCCAGCAGTAGCGGTAGAGGAAAAAACATTCAGTACTTC.

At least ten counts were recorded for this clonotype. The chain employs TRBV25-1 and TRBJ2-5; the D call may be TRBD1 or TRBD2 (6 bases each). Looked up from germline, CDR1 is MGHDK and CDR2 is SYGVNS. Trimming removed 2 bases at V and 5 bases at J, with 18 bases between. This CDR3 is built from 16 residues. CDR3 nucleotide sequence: TGTGCCAGCAGTGAAGATCATATAGGGGGGCGGGAGACCCAGTACTTC. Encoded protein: CASSEDHIGGRETQYF.

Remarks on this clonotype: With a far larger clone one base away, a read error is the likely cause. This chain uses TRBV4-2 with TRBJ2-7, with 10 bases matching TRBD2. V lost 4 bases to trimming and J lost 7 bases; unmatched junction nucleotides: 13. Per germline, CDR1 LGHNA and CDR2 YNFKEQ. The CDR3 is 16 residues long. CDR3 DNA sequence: TGTGCCAGCAGCCCTACCTGGAGCGGGGGGGCCAATGAGCAGTACTTC. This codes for CASSPTWSGGANEQYF.

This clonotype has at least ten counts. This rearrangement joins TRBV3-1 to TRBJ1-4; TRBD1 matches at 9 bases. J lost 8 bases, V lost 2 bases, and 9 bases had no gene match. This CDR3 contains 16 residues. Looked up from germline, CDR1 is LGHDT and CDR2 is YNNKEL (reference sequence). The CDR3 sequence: CASSQSAGQGKEKLFF. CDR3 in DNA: TGTGCCAGCAGCCAAAGCGCGGGACAGGGAAAAGAAAAACTGTTTTTT.

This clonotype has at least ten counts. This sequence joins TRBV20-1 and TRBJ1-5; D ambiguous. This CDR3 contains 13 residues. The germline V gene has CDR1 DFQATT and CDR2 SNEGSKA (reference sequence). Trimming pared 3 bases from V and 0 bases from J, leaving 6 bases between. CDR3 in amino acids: CSASSTSNQPQHF. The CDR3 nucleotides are TGCAGTGCTAGTAGCACTAGCAATCAGCCCCAGCATTTT.

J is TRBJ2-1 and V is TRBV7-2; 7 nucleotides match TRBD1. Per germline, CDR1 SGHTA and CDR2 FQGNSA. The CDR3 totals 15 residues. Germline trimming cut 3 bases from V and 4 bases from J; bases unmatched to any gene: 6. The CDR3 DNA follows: TGTGCCAGCAGCTTGACAGGGTTAGGGTACAATGAGCAGTTCTTC. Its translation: CASSLTGLGYNEQFF. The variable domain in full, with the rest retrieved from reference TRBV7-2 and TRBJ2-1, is GAGVSQSPSNKVTEKGKDVELRCDPISGHTALYWYRQSLGQGLEFLIYFQGNSAPDKSGLPSDRFSAERTGGSVSTLTIQRTQQEDSAVYLCASSLTGLGYNEQFFGPGTRLTVL.

CDR3 nucleotides: TGTGCCAGCAGCTTAATTCGCGAGGATGGCTACACCTTC. Its protein is CASSLIREDGYTF. The chain carries TRBV7-8 and TRBJ1-2; D is unresolved. The V gene's germline CDR1 is SGHVS and CDR2 FQNEAQ. Trimming took 2 bases from V and 6 from J, leaving 10 bases between them. CDR3 length: 13 residues.

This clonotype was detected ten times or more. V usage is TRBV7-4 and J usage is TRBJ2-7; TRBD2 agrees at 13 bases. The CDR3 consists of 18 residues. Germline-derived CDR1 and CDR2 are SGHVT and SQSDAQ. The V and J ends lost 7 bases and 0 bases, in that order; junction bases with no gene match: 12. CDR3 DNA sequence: TGTGCCAGCACCCTGATGACTAGCGGGGGGCCGAGCTCCTACGAGCAGTACTTC. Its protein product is CASTLMTSGGPSSYEQYF.

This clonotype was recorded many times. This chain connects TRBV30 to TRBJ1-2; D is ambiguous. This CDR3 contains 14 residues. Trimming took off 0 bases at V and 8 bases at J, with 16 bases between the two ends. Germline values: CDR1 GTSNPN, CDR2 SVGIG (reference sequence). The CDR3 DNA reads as TGTGCCTGGAGTGTGAGGTTCGGGGTTCGAGGCTACACCTTC. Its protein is CAWSVRFGVRGYTF.

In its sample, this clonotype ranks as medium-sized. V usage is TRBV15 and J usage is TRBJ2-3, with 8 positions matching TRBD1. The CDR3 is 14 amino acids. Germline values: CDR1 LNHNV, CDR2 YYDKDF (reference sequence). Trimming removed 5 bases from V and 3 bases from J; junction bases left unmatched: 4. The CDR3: CATSRGQGTDTQYF. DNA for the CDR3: TGTGCCACCAGCCGAGGACAGGGAACAGATACGCAGTATTTT.

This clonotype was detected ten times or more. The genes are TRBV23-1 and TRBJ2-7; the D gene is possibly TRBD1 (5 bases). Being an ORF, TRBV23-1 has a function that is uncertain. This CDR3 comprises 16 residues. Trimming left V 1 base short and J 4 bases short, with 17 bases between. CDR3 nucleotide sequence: TGCGCCAGCAGTCAATTCTCCAGGGTAGCCTTGTACGAGCAGTACTTC. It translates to CASSQFSRVALYEQYF.

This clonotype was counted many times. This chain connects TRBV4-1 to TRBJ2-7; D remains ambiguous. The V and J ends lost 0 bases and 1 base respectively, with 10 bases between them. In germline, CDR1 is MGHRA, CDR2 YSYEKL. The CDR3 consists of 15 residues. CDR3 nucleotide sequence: TGCGCCAGCAGCCAAGATCCTACCGGTTCCTACGAGCAGTACTTC. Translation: CASSQDPTGSYEQYF.

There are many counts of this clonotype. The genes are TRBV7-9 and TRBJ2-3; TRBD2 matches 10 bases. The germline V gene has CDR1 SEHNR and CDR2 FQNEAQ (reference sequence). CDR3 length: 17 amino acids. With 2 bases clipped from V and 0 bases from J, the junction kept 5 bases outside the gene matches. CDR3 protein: CASSLQGLARSTDTQYF. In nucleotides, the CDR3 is TGTGCCAGCAGCTTACAGGGACTAGCGAGAAGCACAGATACGCAGTATTTT.

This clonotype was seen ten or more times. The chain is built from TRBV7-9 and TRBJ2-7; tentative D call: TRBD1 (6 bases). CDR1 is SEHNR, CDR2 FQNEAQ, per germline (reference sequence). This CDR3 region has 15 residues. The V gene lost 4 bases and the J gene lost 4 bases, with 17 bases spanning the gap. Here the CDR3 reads CASSSKRDTRYEQYF. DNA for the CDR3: TGTGCCAGCAGCTCGAAACGGGACACTCGTTACGAGCAGTACTTC.